The clone carrying this T cell receptor (beta chain) was seen ten or more times. Time point in this sample: after trial treatment. The treatment: LDRT plus nivolumab, ipilimumab, low-dose cyclophosphamide and aspirin (RACIN trial). The CDR3 consists of 14 residues. The V and J ends lost 0 bases and 8 bases respectively, with 10 bases between them. Germline loops: CDR1 MGHRA, CDR2 YSYEKL. This entry belongs to a study of low-dose radiotherapy and immunotherapy resistance in tumors. TRAV- and TRBV-specific primers were used for first-strand cDNA, which covered alpha and beta chains. TCR amplification involved about 18 PCR cycles with a constant-region primer and V-primer adapter. TCRdb itself ran the reads through MiXCR, one entry per CDR3 protein. The sample has fewer than 110,000 distinct CDR3 sequences; less than 25% are singletons.

The material was PBMCs, obtained after low-dose radiotherapy plus immunotherapy. The sequence was obtained from a male donor with prostate cancer. The V call is TRBV4-1, the J call TRBJ2-2; D gene ambiguous. The CDR3 DNA is TGCGCCAGCAGCCAAGAATTTTCTATTGGGGAGCTGTTTTTT. This sequence encodes CASSQEFSIGELFF.